The clone carrying this T cell receptor (beta chain) appeared a few times. Its matching antigen is unknown. These data come from a study of cytomegalovirus exposure and HLA in healthy donors. In the study overall: An early data release held tens of millions of unique TCRs from HLA-typed donors.

The PCR used 60 Vbeta and 13 Jbeta primers. Sequencing was performed with immunoSEQ multiplex PCR; in TCRdb, only in-frame clones are kept and a portion is missing. The data contain 120,000 or so clones, around three quarters of them singletons. Notes on the study in general: A list of 164 TCR beta chains associated with cytomegalovirus was given. About 87% or about 30% of the time was how often most TCR beta V segments were productive, according to an earlier analysis.

V lost 5 bases, J lost 0 bases, and 2 bases stayed unmatched. Per the germline V gene, CDR1 is SGHAT and CDR2 is FQNNGV. This CDR3 comprises 14 residues. V gene TRBV11-2 combines with J gene TRBJ2-3, with 7 nucleotides matching TRBD1. The source is a human donor in good health. Material: PBMCs. The CDR3 nucleotides are TGTGCCAGCAGCCGACAGGGTAGCACAGATACGCAGTATTTT. Translating it yields CASSRQGSTDTQYF. The whole variable domain, filled in from reference TRBV11-2 and TRBJ2-3, reads EAGVAQSPRYKIIEKRQSVAFWCNPISGHATLYWYQQILGQGPKLLIQFQNNGVVDDSQLPKDRFSAERLKGVDSTLKIQPAKLEDSAVYLCASSRQGSTDTQYFGPGTRLTVL.